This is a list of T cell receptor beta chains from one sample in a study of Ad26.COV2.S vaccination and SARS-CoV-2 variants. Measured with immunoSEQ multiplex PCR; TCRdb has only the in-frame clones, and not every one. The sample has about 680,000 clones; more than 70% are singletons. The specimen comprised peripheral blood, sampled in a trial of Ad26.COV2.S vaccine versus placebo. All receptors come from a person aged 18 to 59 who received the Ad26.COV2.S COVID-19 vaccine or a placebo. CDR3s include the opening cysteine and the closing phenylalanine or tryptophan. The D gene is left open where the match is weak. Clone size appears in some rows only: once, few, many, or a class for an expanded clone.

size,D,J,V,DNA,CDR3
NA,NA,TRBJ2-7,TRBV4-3,TGCGCCAGCAGCCAAGAGGGCTACGCCTACGAGCAGTACTTC,CASSQEGYAYEQYF
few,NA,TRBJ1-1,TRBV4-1,TGCGCCAGCAGCCAAGATAATTGGTCAGGGACTTCGAACACTGAAGCTTTCTTT,CASSQDNWSGTSNTEAFF
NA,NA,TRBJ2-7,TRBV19,TGTGCCAGTAGTCCTTCCGGAAACAGGGCCTACGAGCAGTACTTC,CASSPSGNRAYEQYF
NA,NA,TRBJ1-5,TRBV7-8,TGTGCCAGCAGCTTAGCACATCAGCCCCAGCATTTT,CASSLAHQPQHF
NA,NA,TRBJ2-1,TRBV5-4,TGTGCCAGCAGCTTGTTGGGAACTAGATTAGCTGAGCAGTTCTTC,CASSLLGTRLAEQFF
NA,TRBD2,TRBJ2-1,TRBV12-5,TGTGCTAGTGGTCCCGGACTAGCGGGAGCTGATGAGCAGTTCTTC,CASGPGLAGADEQFF
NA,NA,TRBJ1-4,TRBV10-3,TGTGCCATTAGAGGGCAGAACCCTAATGAAAAACTGTTTTTT,CAIRGQNPNEKLFF
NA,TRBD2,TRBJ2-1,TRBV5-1,TGCGCCAGCAGCGCGGGACTAGCGGTTTACAATGAGCAGTTCTTC,CASSAGLAVYNEQFF
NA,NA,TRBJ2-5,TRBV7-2,TGTGTCAGCAGCTTAGTAGGGGGAATTGTGGAGACCCAGTACTTC,CVSSLVGGIVETQYF
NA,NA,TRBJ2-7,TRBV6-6,TGTGCCAGCAGTCAAAACTACGAGCAGTACTTC,CASSQNYEQYF
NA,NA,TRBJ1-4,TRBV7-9,TGTGCCAGCAGCTTCGCAACAGGTGCAACTAATGAAAAACTGTTTTTT,CASSFATGATNEKLFF
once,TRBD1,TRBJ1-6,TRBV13,TGTGCCAGCAGCTTAGACAGGGGGTTTTCACCCCTCCACTTT,CASSLDRGFSPLHF
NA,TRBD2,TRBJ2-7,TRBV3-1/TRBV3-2,TGTGCCAGCAGCCAAGCATCTAGCGGGAGTCCCTACGAGCAGTACTTC,CASSQASSGSPYEQYF
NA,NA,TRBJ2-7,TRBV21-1,TGTGCCAGCAGCAAGGGGCGGGAGAGCGAGCAGTACTTC,CASSKGRESEQYF
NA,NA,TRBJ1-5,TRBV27,TGTGCCAGCAAAAGGCTTTTGGGGGGGAATAGCAATCAGCCCCAGCATTTT,CASKRLLGGNSNQPQHF
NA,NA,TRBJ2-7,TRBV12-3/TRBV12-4,TGTGCCAGCAGCTTGGCCAGAGCCTACGAGCAGTACTTC,CASSLARAYEQYF
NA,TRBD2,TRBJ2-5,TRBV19,TGTGCCAGTAGTCCCCGACTAGCCCAAGAGACCCAGTACTTC,CASSPRLAQETQYF
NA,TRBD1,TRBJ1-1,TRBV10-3,TGTGCCACCGCACTTCAGGGGGCCCCAAACACTGAAGCTTTCTTT,CATALQGAPNTEAFF
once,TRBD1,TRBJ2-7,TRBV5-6,TGTGCCAGCAGCTTGACGGACAGGGATTGGGGCGAGCAGTACTTC,CASSLTDRDWGEQYF
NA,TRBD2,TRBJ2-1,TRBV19,TGTGCCAGTAGTAACTACGGACTAGGAGCCTACAATGAGCAGTTCTTC,CASSNYGLGAYNEQFF
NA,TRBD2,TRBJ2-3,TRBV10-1,TGCGCCAGCAGTGACTCTGGACTAGCGGGAGAGGTGACAGATACGCAGTATTTT,CASSDSGLAGEVTDTQYF
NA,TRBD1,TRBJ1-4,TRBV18,TGTGCCAGCTCACAAGACAGGGAGATAGAAAAACTGTTTTTT,CASSQDREIEKLFF
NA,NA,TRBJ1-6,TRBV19,TGTGCCAGTAGTACCAGCCAAGCACCACCCCTCCACTTT,CASSTSQAPPLHF
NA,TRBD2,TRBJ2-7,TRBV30,TGTGCCTCTACCTACGGCCTAGCGGGGGACGAGCAGTACTTC,CASTYGLAGDEQYF
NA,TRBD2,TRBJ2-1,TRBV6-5,TGTGCCAGCAGTTACCAACCGGGACTAGCGTTGAATGAGCAGTTCTTC,CASSYQPGLALNEQFF
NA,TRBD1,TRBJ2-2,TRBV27,TGTGCCAGCAGTAGGACAGGCCTCACCGGGGAGCTGTTTTTT,CASSRTGLTGELFF
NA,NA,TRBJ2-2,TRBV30,TGTGCCTCCTCGGTGCCAAACACCGGGGAGCTGTTTTTT,CASSVPNTGELFF
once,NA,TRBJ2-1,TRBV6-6,TGTGCCAGCATCTGGGGGGCCGACAATGAGCAGTTCTTC,CASIWGADNEQFF
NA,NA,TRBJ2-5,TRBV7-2,TGTGCCAGCAGCTTAGGCGGAGGGGGGGTCAAAGAGACCCAGTACTTC,CASSLGGGGVKETQYF
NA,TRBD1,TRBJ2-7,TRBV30,TGTGCCTGGAGCGAAGACAGGGGGCACTACGAGCAGTACTTC,CAWSEDRGHYEQYF
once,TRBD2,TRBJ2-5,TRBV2,TGTGCCAGCAGTGAGGGGACTAGCGTACAAGAGACCCAGTACTTC,CASSEGTSVQETQYF
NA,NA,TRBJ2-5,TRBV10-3,TGTGCCATCAGTGAGTCGTTCCAAGAGACCCAGTACTTC,CAISESFQETQYF
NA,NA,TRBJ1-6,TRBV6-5,TGTGCCAGCAGTCACACAGGGATTAATTCACCCCTCCACTTT,CASSHTGINSPLHF
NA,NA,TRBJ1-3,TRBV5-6,TGTGCCAGCAGCTTACCGGGAACTGGAAACACCATATATTTT,CASSLPGTGNTIYF
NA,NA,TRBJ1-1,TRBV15,TGTGCCACCAGCAGAGAGGGGGAAGTCACTGAAGCTTTCTTT,CATSREGEVTEAFF
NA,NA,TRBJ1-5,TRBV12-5,TGTGCTAGTGGTTTGGAGGGAGCTCAGCCCCAGCATTTT,CASGLEGAQPQHF
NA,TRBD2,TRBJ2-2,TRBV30,TGTGCCTGGAGCCCCCTGCGGGAGGGCACCGGGGAGCTGTTTTTT,CAWSPLREGTGELFF
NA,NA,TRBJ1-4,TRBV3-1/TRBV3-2,TGTGCCAGCAGCCAAGCTAGGGCAGGGAGGAATGAAAAACTGTTTTTT,CASSQARAGRNEKLFF
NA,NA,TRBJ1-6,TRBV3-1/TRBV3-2,TGTGCCAGCAGCCAAAAGGGGAGCTCCTATAATTCACCCCTCCACTTT,CASSQKGSSYNSPLHF
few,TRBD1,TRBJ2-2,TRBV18,TGTGCCAGCTCACCCGGGGACAGACTCACCGGGGAGCTGTTTTTT,CASSPGDRLTGELFF
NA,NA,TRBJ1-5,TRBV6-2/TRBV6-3,TGTGCCAGCAGCCCCCCACGGGACCAGCCCCAGCATTTT,CASSPPRDQPQHF
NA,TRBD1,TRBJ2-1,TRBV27,TGTGCCAGCAGTTCTAAACCCGACAGGGTTGGTCGGTTCTTC,CASSSKPDRVGRFF
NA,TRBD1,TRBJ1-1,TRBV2,TGTGTCAGCAGTGAACGGGACAGTTCCGAAGCTTTCTTT,CVSSERDSSEAFF
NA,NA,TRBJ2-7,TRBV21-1,TGTGCCAGCAGCAAGCACGGGACAGGGGCCATGGACGAGCAGTACTTC,CASSKHGTGAMDEQYF
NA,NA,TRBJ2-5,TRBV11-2,TGTGCCAGCAGCTTCAAGGGGCAGGACCGTCCGTACTTC,CASSFKGQDRPYF
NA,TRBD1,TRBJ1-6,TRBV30,TGTGCCTGGATGTATCCAACAGGGGGGAATAATTCACCCCTCCACTTT,CAWMYPTGGNNSPLHF
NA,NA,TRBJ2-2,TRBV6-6,TGTGCCAGCACCCAACCAGGGGGGGTGAACACCGGGGAGCTGTTTTTT,CASTQPGGVNTGELFF
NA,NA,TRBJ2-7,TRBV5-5,TGTGCCAGCAGCTTGGTGGCAGGGCTCGACGAGCAGTACTTC,CASSLVAGLDEQYF
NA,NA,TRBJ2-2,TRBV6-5,TGTGCCAGCAGGCCTATACCGAACACCGGGGAGCTGTTTTTT,CASRPIPNTGELFF
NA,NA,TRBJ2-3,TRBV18,TGTGCCAGCTCACCACCGGGGGACACAGATACGCAGTATTTT,CASSPPGDTDTQYF
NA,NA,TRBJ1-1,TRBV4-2,TGTGCCAGCGCTCGAGGGGGGCCGGACACTGAAGCTTTCTTT,CASARGGPDTEAFF
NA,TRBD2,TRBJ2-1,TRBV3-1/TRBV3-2,TGTGCCAGCAGCCAAGTCCAGCGGGAGGGCCGTAATGAGCAGTTCTTC,CASSQVQREGRNEQFF
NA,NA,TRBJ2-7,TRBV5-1,TGCGCCAGCAGTCAGACTACGCCCGTCTACGAGCAGTACTTC,CASSQTTPVYEQYF